These T cell receptor beta chains were read from a single sample in a study of technical replicates of blood from a few donors. Some clones are missing from TCRdb's copy, which holds only in-frame ones; the method was immunoSEQ multiplex PCR. The data contain about 56,000 clones, around 92% of them singletons. The sample consisted of PBMCs. The receptors stem from a human donor in good health. Some clones in this sample may be carry-over from other donors' samples. The CDR3 runs from the conserved cysteine through the conserved F or W. The D gene is left open where the match is weak. Clone size appears in some rows only: once, few, many, or a class for an expanded clone.

clone_size,j_call,v_call,d_call,cdr3_aa,cdr3_nt
NA,TRBJ2-7,TRBV4-3,TRBD1,CASSRTSLGQSSSYEQYF,TGCGCCAGCAGTAGGACGTCGTTGGGACAGTCGAGCTCCTACGAGCAGTACTTC
NA,TRBJ1-1,TRBV19,NA,CASSISWNTEAFF,TGTGCCAGTAGTATTTCGTGGAACACTGAAGCTTTCTTT
NA,TRBJ2-5,TRBV6-5,NA,CASSSLPSSAETQYF,TGTGCCAGCAGTTCCCTCCCTAGCTCGGCTGAGACCCAGTACTTC
once,TRBJ2-3,TRBV20-1,NA,CSAAGEDTQYF,TGCAGCGCCGCAGGTGAAGATACGCAGTATTTT
NA,TRBJ1-2,TRBV12-5,NA,CASSRGGNGYTF,TGTGCTAGTTCGAGGGGAGGGAATGGCTACACCTTC
NA,TRBJ2-5,TRBV6-1,NA,CAVSRVGHETQYF,TGTGCCGTATCGCGGGTGGGACACGAGACCCAGTACTTC
NA,TRBJ1-1,TRBV7-3,NA,CASSLTRGLNTEAFF,TGTGCCAGCAGCTTAACCAGGGGACTGAACACTGAAGCTTTCTTT
NA,TRBJ1-1,TRBV7-9,TRBD1,CASSLQGGYRAEAFF,TGTGCCAGCAGTCTCCAGGGGGGTTATAGGGCTGAAGCTTTCTTT
NA,TRBJ1-6,TRBV7-2,NA,CASSRTKGPLHF,TGTGCCAGCAGCCGAACCAAGGGGCCCCTCCACTTT
once,TRBJ1-3,TRBV11-2,NA,CASSATGSGNTIYF,TGTGCCAGCAGCGCCACGGGTTCAGGAAACACCATATATTTT
NA,TRBJ2-3,TRBV9,TRBD2,CASSVARTSGEHTDTQYF,TGTGCCAGCAGCGTAGCAAGGACTAGCGGGGAACACACAGATACGCAGTATTTT
NA,TRBJ2-2,TRBV19,TRBD2,CASRGLAGVEYTGELFF,TGTGCCAGTAGGGGACTAGCGGGGGTCGAGTACACCGGGGAGCTGTTTTTT
NA,TRBJ2-7,TRBV7-9,NA,CASSFRTSPEQYF,TGTGCCAGCAGCTTCCGGACTTCCCCCGAGCAGTACTTC
once,TRBJ1-2,TRBV28,TRBD1,CASSLPPGQGGYGYTF,TGTGCCAGCAGCCTCCCCCCGGGACAGGGCGGCTATGGCTACACCTTC
NA,TRBJ2-5,TRBV7-2,TRBD2,CASSPPNADLAGETQYF,TGTGCCAGCAGCCCCCCTAATGCCGACTTAGCGGGAGAGACCCAGTACTTC
once,TRBJ2-3,TRBV9,TRBD2,CASSQVRGGTDTQYF,TGTGCCAGCAGCCAAGTACGGGGGGGCACAGATACGCAGTATTTT
NA,TRBJ2-3,TRBV28,NA,CASSLRDSITDTQYF,TGTGCCAGCAGCCTCCGCGACTCGATCACAGATACGCAGTATTTT
NA,TRBJ2-3,TRBV30,TRBD2,CAWIGTSGRTDTQYF,TGTGCCTGGATAGGGACTAGCGGGAGGACAGATACGCAGTATTTT
NA,TRBJ2-7,TRBV6-5,NA,CASSYLGTGYEQYF,TGTGCCAGCAGTTACCTCGGGACTGGCTACGAGCAGTACTTC
NA,TRBJ2-1,TRBV4-2,TRBD2,CASSQDTSGGYNEQFF,TGTGCCAGCAGCCAAGATACTAGCGGGGGGTACAATGAGCAGTTCTTC
NA,TRBJ1-2,TRBV19,TRBD1,CASLPGQGEVWLGYTF,TGTGCCAGCCTTCCGGGACAGGGAGAGGTTTGGCTCGGCTACACCTTC
NA,TRBJ2-7,TRBV7-2,TRBD2,CASSLTSGRAKEQYF,TGTGCCAGCAGCTTGACTAGCGGGAGGGCCAAAGAGCAGTACTTC
NA,TRBJ1-1,TRBV5-4,NA,CASSAKDGMNTEAFF,TGTGCCAGCAGCGCAAAGGACGGGATGAACACTGAAGCTTTCTTT
NA,TRBJ2-7,TRBV13,TRBD2,CASSTKLAGVDEQYF,TGTGCCAGCAGCACCAAGCTAGCGGGCGTTGACGAGCAGTACTTC
NA,TRBJ2-7,TRBV10-3,TRBD2,CAISEARTSGEQYF,TGTGCCATCAGTGAGGCCCGGACTAGCGGCGAGCAGTACTTC
NA,TRBJ2-3,TRBV7-3,NA,CASSGSRADTQYF,TGTGCCAGCAGCGGGAGTCGAGCAGATACGCAGTATTTT
NA,TRBJ1-2,TRBV6-1,TRBD1,CASSVNDRVGGYTF,TGTGCCAGCAGTGTAAATGACAGGGTCGGCGGCTACACCTTC
NA,TRBJ2-7,TRBV7-8,TRBD1,CASSLRTGHEQYF,TGTGCCAGCAGCCTCCGGACAGGGCACGAGCAGTACTTC
NA,TRBJ2-7,TRBV2,NA,CASSVTGGQYF,TGTGCCAGCAGTGTGACCGGCGGGCAGTACTTC
NA,TRBJ2-3,TRBV6-1,NA,CASKVRVGADTQYF,TGTGCCAGCAAGGTCAGGGTGGGCGCAGATACGCAGTATTTT
NA,TRBJ2-5,TRBV29-1,TRBD1,CSVRTGETQYF,TGCAGCGTCAGGACAGGAGAGACCCAGTACTTC
NA,TRBJ2-5,TRBV5-1,TRBD1,CASSSQGVQETQYF,TGCGCCAGCAGTAGCCAGGGGGTACAAGAGACCCAGTACTTC
NA,TRBJ2-1,TRBV27,NA,CASSGWGRSYNEQFF,TGTGCCAGCTCTGGGTGGGGGCGTTCCTACAATGAGCAGTTCTTC
NA,TRBJ2-7,TRBV27,TRBD2,CASSLRLAGSPYEQYF,TGTGCCAGCAGTTTAAGACTAGCGGGAAGCCCCTACGAGCAGTACTTC
NA,TRBJ2-5,TRBV7-9,NA,CASSKPEGIETQYF,TGTGCCAGCAGCAAACCTGAGGGTATTGAGACCCAGTACTTC
NA,TRBJ2-3,TRBV15,NA,CATSRDHRDISTDTQYF,TGTGCCACCAGCAGAGATCACAGGGACATAAGCACAGATACGCAGTATTTT
once,TRBJ2-3,TRBV25-1,NA,CASSGGLAFGTDTQYF,TGTGCCAGCAGTGGTGGTTTAGCGTTTGGCACAGATACGCAGTATTTT
NA,TRBJ2-7,TRBV29-1,NA,CSVEDREGWDYEQYF,TGCAGCGTTGAAGATCGTGAGGGTTGGGACTACGAGCAGTACTTC
NA,TRBJ1-5,TRBV19,NA,CASTYLGSGNQPQHF,TGTGCCAGTACCTATCTGGGGTCGGGGAATCAGCCCCAGCATTTT
NA,TRBJ2-1,TRBV5-4,TRBD2,CASSASSGAGRNEQFF,TGTGCCAGCAGCGCCTCTAGCGGGGCGGGGAGAAATGAGCAGTTCTTC
NA,TRBJ1-1,TRBV4-2,NA,CASSQEVGERNTEAFF,TGTGCCAGCAGCCAAGAGGTAGGGGAACGGAACACTGAAGCTTTCTTT
few,TRBJ2-2,TRBV29-1,NA,CSVERDSAGELFF,TGCAGCGTTGAACGGGATTCGGCCGGGGAGCTGTTTTTT
NA,TRBJ1-2,TRBV7-8,NA,CASSFLGRGLSNYGYTF,TGTGCCAGCAGCTTCCTGGGCAGAGGGCTGTCTAACTATGGCTACACCTTC
NA,TRBJ2-2,TRBV30,TRBD1,CAWRDGTDTGELFF,TGTGCCTGGAGAGACGGGACAGACACCGGGGAGCTGTTTTTT
NA,TRBJ1-6,TRBV30,NA,CAWSVTGNSPLHF,TGTGCCTGGAGTGTAACAGGGAATTCACCCCTCCACTTT
once,TRBJ2-7,TRBV27,TRBD2,CASRISGTSYEQYF,TGTGCCAGCAGGATTAGCGGGACCTCCTACGAGCAGTACTTC
NA,TRBJ2-3,TRBV5-1,NA,CASTDRGVLDTQYF,TGCGCCAGCACCGATCGCGGGGTTTTGGATACGCAGTATTTT
NA,TRBJ2-3,TRBV6-1,NA,CASSSGRDTQYF,TGTGCCAGCAGTTCAGGAAGGGATACGCAGTATTTT
NA,TRBJ1-2,TRBV15,TRBD1,CATSSDDRAEGYTF,TGTGCCACCAGCAGTGACGACAGGGCAGAAGGCTACACCTTC
NA,TRBJ2-2,TRBV12-5,TRBD2,CASGFMTSGRLLTGELFF,TGTGCTAGTGGTTTTATGACTAGCGGGAGACTTTTGACCGGGGAGCTGTTTTTT
NA,TRBJ2-6,TRBV5-4,NA,CASSFRNSGANVLTF,TGTGCCAGCAGCTTCAGGAACTCTGGGGCCAACGTCCTGACTTTC
few,TRBJ1-2,TRBV30,NA,CAWSVHGSYGYTF,TGTGCCTGGAGTGTACATGGGAGCTATGGCTACACCTTC
NA,TRBJ1-3,TRBV4-3,TRBD1,CASSHLQGAPGNTIYF,TGCGCCAGCAGCCACCTCCAGGGGGCTCCCGGAAACACCATATATTTT
NA,TRBJ1-1,TRBV5-1,NA,CASSLEGVDAFF,TGCGCCAGCAGCTTGGAGGGGGTCGACGCTTTCTTT